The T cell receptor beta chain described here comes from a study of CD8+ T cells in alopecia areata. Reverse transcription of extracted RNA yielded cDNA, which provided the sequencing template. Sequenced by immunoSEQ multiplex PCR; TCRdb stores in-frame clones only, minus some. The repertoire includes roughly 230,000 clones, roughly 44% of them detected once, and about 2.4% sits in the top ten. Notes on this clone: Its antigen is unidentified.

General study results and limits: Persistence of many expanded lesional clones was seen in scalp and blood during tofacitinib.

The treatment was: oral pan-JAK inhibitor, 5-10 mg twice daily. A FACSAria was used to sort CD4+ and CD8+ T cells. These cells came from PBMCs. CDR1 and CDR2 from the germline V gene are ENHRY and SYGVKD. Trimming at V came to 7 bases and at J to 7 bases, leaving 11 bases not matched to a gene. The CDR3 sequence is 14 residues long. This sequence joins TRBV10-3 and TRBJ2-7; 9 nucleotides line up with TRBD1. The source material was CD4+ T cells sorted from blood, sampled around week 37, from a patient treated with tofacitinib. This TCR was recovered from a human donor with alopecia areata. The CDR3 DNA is TGTGCCATCAATAGGGGACAGGGAGAAGGGGAGCAGTACTTC. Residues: CAINRGQGEGEQYF.